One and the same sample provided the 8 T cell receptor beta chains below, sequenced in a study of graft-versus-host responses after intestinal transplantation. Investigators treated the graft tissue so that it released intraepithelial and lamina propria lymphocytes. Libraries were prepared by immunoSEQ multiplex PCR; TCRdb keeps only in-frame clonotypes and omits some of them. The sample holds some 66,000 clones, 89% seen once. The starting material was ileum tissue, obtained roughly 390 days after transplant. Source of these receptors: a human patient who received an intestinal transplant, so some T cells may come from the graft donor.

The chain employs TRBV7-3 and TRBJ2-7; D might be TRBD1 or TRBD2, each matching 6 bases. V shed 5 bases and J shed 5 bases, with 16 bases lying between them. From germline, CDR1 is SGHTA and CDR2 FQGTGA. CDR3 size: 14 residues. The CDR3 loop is CASSPGGGNDEQYF. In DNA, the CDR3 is TGTGCCAGCAGCCCCGGAGGGGGGAATGACGAGCAGTACTTC.

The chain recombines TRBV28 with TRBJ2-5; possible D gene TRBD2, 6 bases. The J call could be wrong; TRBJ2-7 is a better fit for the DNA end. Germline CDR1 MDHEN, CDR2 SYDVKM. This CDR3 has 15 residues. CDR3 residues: CAVRGGGMILYEQYF. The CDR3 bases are TGTGCCGTCCGAGGTGGCGGGATGATACTCTACGAGCAGTACTTC.

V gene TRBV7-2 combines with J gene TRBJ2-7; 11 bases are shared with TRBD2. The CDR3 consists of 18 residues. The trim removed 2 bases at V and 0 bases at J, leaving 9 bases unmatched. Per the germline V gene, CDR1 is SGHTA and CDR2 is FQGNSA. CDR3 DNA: TGTGCCAGCAGCTTAACCGGGACTAGCGGTATCAGCTCCTACGAGCAGTACTTC. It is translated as CASSLTGTSGISSYEQYF.

The CDR3 region has the DNA TGTGCCAGCAGTGAAGCAGGCCCAATCTACAATGAGCAGTTCTTC. Translated: CASSEAGPIYNEQFF. This sequence joins TRBV6-1 and TRBJ2-1; no definite D call. The CDR3 extends over 15 amino acids. The germline gives CDR1 MNHNS, CDR2 SASEGT. Trimming took 0 bases from V and 3 from J, leaving 9 bases between them.

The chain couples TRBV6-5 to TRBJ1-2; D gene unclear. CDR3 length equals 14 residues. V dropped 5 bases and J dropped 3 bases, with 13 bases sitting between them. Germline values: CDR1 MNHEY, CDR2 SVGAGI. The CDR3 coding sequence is TGTGCCAGCAGTCAACACACGAGGGACTATGGCTACACCTTC. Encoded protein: CASSQHTRDYGYTF.

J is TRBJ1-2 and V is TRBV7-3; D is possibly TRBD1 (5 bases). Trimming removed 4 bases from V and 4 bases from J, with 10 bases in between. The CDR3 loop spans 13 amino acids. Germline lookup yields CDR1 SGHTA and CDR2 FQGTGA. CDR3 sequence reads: CASSSRDGYGYTF. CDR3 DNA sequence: TGTGCCAGCAGCTCAAGGGACGGCTATGGCTACACCTTC.

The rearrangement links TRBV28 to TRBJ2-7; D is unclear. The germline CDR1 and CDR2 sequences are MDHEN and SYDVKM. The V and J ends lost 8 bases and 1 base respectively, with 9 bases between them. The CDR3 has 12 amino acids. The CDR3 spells CASGLGSYEQYF. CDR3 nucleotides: TGTGCCAGCGGCCTAGGGTCCTACGAGCAGTACTTC.

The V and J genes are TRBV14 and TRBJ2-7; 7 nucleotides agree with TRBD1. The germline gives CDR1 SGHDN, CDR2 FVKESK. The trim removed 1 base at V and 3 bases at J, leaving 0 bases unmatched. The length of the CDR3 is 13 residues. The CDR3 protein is CASSQAGGYEQYF. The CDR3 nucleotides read TGTGCCAGCAGCCAAGCAGGGGGCTACGAGCAGTACTTC. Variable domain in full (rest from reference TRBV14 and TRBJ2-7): EAGVTQFPSHSVIEKGQTVTLRCDPISGHDNLYWYRRVMGKEIKFLLHFVKESKQDESGMPNNRFLAERTGGTYSTLKVQPAELEDSGVYFCASSQAGGYEQYFGPGTRLTVT.